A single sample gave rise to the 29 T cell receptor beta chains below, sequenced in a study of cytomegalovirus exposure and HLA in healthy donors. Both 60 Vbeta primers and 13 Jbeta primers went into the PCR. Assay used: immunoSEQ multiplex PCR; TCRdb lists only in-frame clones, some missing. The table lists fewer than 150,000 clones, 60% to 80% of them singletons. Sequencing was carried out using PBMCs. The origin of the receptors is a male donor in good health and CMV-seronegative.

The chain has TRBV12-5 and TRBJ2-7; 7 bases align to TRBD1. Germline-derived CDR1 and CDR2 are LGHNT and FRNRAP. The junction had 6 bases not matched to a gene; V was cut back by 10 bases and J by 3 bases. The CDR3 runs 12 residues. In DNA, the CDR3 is TGTGCTAAGGAACAGGGGTACTACGAGCAGTACTTC. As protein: CAKEQGYYEQYF.

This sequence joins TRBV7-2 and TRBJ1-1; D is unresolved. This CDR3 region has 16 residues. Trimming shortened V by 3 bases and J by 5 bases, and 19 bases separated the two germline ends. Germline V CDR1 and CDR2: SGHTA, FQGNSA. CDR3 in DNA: TGTGCCAGCAGCTTTCACTCGGGAGGGTCGGGGACTGAAGCTTTCTTT. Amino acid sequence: CASSFHSGGSGTEAFF.

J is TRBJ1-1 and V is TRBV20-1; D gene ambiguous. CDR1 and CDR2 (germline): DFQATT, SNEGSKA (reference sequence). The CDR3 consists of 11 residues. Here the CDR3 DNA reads TGCAGCCCGGTGCGGAACACTGAAGCTTTCTTT. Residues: CSPVRNTEAFF.

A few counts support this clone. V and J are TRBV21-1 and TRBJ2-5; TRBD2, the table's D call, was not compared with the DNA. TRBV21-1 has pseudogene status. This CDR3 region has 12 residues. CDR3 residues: CASSGTSETQYF. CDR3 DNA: TGTGCCAGCAGCGGGACTAGCGAGACCCAGTACTTC.

The CDR3 protein is CASSPRTGGNEKLFF. Written as DNA, the CDR3 is TGCGCCAGCAGCCCTCGGACAGGGGGTAATGAAAAACTGTTTTTT. The chain employs TRBV5-1 and TRBJ1-4; 10 bases align to TRBD1. The junction had 4 bases not matched to a gene; V was cut back by 4 bases and J by 4 bases. This CDR3 is built from 15 residues. Germline CDR1 SGHRS, CDR2 YFSETQ.

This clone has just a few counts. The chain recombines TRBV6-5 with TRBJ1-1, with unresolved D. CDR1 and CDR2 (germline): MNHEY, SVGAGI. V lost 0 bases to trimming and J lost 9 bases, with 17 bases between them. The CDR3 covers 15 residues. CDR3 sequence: CASSYSNRGLAQAFF. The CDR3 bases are TGTGCCAGCAGTTACTCGAACCGAGGACTCGCTCAAGCTTTCTTT.

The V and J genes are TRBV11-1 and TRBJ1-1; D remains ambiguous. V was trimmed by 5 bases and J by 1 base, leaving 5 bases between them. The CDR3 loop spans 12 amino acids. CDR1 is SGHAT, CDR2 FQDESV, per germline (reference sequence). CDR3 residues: CASSRQNTEAFF. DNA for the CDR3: TGTGCCAGCAGCCGACAGAACACTGAAGCTTTCTTT.

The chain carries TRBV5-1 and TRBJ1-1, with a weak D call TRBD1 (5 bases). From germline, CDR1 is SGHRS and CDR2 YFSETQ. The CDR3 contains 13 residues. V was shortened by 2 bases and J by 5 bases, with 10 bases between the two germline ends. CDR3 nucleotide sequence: TGCGCCAGCAGCTTTCGGGGGGAAACTGAAGCTTTCTTT. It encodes CASSFRGETEAFF.

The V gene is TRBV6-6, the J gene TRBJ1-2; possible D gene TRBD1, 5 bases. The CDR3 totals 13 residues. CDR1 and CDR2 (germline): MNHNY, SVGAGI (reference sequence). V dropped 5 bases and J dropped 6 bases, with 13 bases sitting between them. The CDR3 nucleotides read TGTGCCAGCAGTCGAGAGGGACTGGATGGCTACACCTTC. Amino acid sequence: CASSREGLDGYTF.

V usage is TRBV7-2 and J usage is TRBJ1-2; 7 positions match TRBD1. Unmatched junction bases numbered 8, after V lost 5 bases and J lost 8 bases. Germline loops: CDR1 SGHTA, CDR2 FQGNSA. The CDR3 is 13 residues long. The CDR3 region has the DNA TGTGCCAGCAGCCCGGACAGGAGAGAGGGCTACACCTTC. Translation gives CASSPDRREGYTF. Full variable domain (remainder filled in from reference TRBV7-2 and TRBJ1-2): GAGVSQSPSNKVTEKGKDVELRCDPISGHTALYWYRQSLGQGLEFLIYFQGNSAPDKSGLPSDRFSAERTGGSVSTLTIQRTQQEDSAVYLCASSPDRREGYTFGSGTRLTVV.

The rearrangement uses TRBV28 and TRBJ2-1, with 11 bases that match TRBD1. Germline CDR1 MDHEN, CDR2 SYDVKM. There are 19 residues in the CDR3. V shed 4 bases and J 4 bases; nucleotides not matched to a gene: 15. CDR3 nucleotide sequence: TGTGCCAGCAGTTCCCCGGGACAGGGGGGAGGTGCAAAATACAATGAGCAGTTCTTC. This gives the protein CASSSPGQGGGAKYNEQFF.

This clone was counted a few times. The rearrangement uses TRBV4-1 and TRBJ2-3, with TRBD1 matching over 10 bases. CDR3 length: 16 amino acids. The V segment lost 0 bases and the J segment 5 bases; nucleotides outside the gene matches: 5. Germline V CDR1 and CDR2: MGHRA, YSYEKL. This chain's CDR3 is CASSQDGQGGRDTQYF. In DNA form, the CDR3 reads TGCGCCAGCAGCCAAGACGGACAGGGGGGCCGAGATACGCAGTATTTT.

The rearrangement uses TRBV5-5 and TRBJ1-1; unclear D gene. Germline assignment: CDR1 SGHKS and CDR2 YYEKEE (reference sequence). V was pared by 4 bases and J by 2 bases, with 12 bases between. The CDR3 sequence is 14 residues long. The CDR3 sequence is CASSIGLVNTEAFF. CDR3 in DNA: TGTGCCAGCAGCATAGGACTCGTTAACACTGAAGCTTTCTTT.

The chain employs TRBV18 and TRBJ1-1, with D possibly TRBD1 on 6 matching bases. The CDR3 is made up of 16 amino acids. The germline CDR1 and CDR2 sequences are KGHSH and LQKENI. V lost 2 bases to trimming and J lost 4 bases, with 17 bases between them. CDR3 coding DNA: TGTGCCAGCTCACCAATCACGAGAGGGGGGGGCACTGAAGCTTTCTTT. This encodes CASSPITRGGGTEAFF.

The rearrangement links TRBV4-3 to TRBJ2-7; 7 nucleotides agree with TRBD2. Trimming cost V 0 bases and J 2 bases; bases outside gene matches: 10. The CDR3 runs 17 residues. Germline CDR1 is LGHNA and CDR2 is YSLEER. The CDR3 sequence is CASSQDWWTGGTYEQYF. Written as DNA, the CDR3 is TGCGCCAGCAGCCAAGATTGGTGGACGGGGGGTACCTACGAGCAGTACTTC.

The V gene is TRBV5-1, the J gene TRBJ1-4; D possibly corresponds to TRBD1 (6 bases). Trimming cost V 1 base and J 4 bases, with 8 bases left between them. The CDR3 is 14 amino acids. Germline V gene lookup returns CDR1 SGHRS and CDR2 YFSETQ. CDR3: CASSLRTDNEKLFF. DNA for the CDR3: TGCGCCAGCAGCTTGAGGACAGATAATGAAAAACTGTTTTTT.

CDR3 loop: CASSPPNPRVSSYEQYF. The CDR3 DNA is TGTGCCAGCTCACCCCCTAACCCGAGGGTTAGCTCCTACGAGCAGTACTTC. V is TRBV18 and J is TRBJ2-7, with TRBD2 as a possible D gene (5 bases). CDR1 is KGHSH, CDR2 LQKENI, per germline. V lost 3 bases to trimming and J lost 0 bases, with 18 bases between them. The CDR3 covers 17 residues.

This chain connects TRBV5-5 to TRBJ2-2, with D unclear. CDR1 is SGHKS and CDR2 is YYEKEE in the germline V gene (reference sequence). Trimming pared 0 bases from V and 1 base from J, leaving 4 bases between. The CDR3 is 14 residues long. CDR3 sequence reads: CASSLAGNTGELFF. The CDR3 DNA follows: TGTGCCAGCAGCTTGGCGGGGAACACCGGGGAGCTGTTTTTT.

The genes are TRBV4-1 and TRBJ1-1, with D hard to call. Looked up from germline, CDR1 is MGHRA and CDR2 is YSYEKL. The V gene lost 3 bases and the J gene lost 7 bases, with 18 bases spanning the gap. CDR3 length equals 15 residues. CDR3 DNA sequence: TGCGCCAGCAGCCAGTCGTTTTTATTGAGGGTTGAAGCTTTCTTT. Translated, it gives CASSQSFLLRVEAFF.

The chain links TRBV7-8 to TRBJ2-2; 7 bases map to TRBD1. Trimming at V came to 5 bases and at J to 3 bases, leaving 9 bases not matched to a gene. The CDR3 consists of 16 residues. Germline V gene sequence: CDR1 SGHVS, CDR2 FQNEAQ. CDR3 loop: CASSKPRDSYTGELFF. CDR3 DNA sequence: TGTGCCAGCAGCAAACCCAGGGACAGCTACACCGGGGAGCTGTTTTTT.

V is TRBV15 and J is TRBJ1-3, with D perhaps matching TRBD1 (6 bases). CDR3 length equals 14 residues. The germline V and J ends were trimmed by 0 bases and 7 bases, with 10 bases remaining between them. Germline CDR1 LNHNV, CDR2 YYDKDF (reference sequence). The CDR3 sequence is CATSRDGGWNTIYF. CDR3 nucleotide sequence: TGTGCCACCAGCAGAGATGGGGGCTGGAACACCATATATTTT.

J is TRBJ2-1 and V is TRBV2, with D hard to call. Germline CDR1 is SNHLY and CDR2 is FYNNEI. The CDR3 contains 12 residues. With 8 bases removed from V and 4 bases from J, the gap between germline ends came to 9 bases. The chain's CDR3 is CASLLQYNEQFF. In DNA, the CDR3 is TGTGCCAGCCTCCTACAGTACAATGAGCAGTTCTTC.

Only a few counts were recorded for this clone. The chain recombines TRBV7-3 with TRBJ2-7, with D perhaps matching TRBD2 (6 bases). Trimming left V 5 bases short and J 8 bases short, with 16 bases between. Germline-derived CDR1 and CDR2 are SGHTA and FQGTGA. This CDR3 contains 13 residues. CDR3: CASSTGTDSKQYF. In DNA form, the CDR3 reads TGTGCCAGCAGCACCGGGACTGATAGTAAGCAGTACTTC.

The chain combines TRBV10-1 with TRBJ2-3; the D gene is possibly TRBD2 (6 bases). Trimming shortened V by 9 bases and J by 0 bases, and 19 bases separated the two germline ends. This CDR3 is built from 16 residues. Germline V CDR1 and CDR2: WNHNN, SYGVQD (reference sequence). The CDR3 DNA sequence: TGCGCCAGAAGGGTCGACAGTGCGGGGAGCACAGATACGCAGTATTTT. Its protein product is CARRVDSAGSTDTQYF.

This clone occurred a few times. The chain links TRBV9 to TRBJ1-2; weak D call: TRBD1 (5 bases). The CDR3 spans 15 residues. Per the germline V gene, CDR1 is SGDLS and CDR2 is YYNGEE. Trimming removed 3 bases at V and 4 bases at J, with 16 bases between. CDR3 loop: CASSAETGTPYGYTF. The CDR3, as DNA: TGTGCCAGCAGCGCAGAGACCGGGACTCCCTATGGCTACACCTTC.

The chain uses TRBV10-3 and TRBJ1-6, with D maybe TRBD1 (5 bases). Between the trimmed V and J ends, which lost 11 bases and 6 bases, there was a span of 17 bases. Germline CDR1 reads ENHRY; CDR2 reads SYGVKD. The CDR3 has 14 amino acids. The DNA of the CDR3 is TGTGCCGCGCAAGAAGACAGTGCTAATTCACCCCTCCACTTT. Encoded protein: CAAQEDSANSPLHF.

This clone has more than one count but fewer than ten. The CDR3 DNA is TGCGCCAGCAGCTCGATGGAGGTCCAAAAAGGATACACCTTC. It specifies CASSSMEVQKGYTF. The rearrangement links TRBV5-1 to TRBJ1-2, with unresolved D. The V gene's germline CDR1 is SGHRS and CDR2 YFSETQ. The CDR3 contains 14 residues. V was trimmed by 3 bases and J by 11 bases, leaving 20 bases between them.

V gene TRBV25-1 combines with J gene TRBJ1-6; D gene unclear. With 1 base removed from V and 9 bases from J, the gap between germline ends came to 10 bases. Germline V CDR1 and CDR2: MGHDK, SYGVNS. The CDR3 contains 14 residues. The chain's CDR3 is CASSELVRVSPLHF. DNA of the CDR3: TGTGCCAGCAGTGAATTGGTACGGGTTTCACCCCTCCACTTT.

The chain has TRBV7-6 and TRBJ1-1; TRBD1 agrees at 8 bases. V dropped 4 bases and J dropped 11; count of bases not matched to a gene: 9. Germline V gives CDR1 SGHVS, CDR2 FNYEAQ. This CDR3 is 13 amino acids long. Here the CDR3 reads CASSSDRGGRAFF. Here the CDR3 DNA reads TGTGCCAGCAGCTCCGACAGGGGTGGTCGGGCTTTCTTT.